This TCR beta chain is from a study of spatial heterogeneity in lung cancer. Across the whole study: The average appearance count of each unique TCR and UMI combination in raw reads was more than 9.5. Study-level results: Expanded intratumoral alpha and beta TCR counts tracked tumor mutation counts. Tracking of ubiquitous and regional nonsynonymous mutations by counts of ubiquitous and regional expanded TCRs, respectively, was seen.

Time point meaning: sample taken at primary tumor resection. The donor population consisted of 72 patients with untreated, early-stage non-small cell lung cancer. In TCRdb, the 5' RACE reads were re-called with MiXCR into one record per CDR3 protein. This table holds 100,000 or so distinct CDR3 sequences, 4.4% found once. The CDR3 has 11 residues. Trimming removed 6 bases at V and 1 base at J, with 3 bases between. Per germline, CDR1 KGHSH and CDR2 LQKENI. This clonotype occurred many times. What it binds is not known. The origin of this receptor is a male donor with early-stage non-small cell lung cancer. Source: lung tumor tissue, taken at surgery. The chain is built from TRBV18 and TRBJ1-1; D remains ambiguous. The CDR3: CASSWNTEAFF. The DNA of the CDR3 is TGTGCCAGCTCCTGGAACACTGAAGCTTTCTTT.